This TCR beta chain comes out of a study of blood T cell repertoires in COVID-19. Whole-study context: Samples of COVID-19 (acute and convalescent) were obtained from the United States, Italy and Spain.

This CDR3 spans 17 amino acids. J was trimmed by 0 bases and V by 5 bases; bases with no gene match: 10. The germline V gene encodes CDR1 MNHEY and CDR2 SMNVEV (reference sequence). As processed by the authors: Cell counts per sample came from amplifying reference gene primers. Sequenced by immunoSEQ multiplex PCR; TCRdb stores in-frame clones only, minus some. The V and J calls and clone size were taken over from that table, and D and trimming were inferred from the DNA. Of roughly 200,000 clones listed, around 90% are singletons. This chain uses TRBV27 with TRBJ1-5; 7 nucleotides agree with TRBD1. Sequencing was performed on peripheral blood. The source is a man aged 50 or older with acute or convalescent COVID-19. In DNA, the CDR3 is TGTGCCAGCAGTCCGAGGAGGGACAGATATAGCAATCAGCCCCAGCATTTT. Amino acid sequence: CASSPRRDRYSNQPQHF.